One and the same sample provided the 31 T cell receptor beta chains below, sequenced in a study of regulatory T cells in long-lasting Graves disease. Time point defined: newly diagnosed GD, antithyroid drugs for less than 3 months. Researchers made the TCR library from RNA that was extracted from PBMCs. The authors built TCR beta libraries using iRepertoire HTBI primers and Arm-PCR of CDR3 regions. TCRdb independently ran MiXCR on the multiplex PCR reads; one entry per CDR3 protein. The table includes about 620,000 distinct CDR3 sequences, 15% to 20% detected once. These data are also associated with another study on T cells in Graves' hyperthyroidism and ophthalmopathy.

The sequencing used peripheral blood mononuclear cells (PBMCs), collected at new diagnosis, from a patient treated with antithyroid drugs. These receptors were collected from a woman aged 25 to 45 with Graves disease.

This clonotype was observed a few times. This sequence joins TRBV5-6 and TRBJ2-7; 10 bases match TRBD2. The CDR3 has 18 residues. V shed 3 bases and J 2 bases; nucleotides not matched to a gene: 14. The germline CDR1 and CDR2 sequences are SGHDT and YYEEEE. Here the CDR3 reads CASSYRTSGTLSPYEQYF. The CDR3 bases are TGTGCCAGCAGCTACCGGACTAGCGGAACGCTTTCCCCCTACGAGCAGTACTTC. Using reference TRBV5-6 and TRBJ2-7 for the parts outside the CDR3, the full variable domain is DAGVTQSPTHLIKTRGQQVTLRCSPKSGHDTVSWYQQALGQGPQFIFQYYEEEERQRGNFPDRFSGHQFPNYSSELNVNALLLGDSALYLCASSYRTSGTLSPYEQYFGPGTRLTVT.

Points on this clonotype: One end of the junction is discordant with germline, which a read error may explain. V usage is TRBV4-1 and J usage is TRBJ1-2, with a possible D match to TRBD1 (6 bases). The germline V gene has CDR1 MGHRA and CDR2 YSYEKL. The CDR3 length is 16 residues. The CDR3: CASSQGNGGADYGYTF. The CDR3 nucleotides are TGTGCCAGCAGCCAAGGCAATGGGGGCGCTGACTATGGCTACACCTTC.

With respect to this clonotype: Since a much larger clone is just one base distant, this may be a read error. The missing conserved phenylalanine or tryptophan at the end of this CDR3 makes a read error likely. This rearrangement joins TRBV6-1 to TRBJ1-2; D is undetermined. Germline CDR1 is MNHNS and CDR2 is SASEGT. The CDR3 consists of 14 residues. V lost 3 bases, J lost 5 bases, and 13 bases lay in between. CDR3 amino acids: CASSEFGQTYGYTL. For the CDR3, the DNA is TGTGCCAGCAGTGAGTTCGGGCAGACGTATGGCTACACCCTC.

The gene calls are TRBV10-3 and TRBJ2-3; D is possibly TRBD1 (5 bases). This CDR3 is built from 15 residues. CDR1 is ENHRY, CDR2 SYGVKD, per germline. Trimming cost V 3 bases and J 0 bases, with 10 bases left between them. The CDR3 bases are TGTGCCATCAGTGATGACAGCCTTAGCACAGATACGCAGTATTTT. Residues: CAISDDSLSTDTQYF.

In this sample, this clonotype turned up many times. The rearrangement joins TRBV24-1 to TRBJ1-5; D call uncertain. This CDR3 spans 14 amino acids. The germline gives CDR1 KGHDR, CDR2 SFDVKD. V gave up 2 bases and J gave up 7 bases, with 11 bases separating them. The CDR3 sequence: CATSDSAGGQPQHF. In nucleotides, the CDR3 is TGTGCCACCAGTGATTCCGCAGGCGGCCAGCCCCAGCATTTT.

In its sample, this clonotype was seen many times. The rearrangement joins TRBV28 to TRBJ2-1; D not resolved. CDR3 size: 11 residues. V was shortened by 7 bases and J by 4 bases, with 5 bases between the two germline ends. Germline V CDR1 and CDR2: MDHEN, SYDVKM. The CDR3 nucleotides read TGTGCCAGCACCACATACAATGAGCAGTTCTTC. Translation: CASTTYNEQFF.

DNA for the CDR3: TGTGCCAGTAGTTTTGGAACGACTGAAGCTTTCTTT. This codes for CASSFGTTEAFF. V and J are TRBV19 and TRBJ1-1; D is uncertain. Trimming pared 5 bases from V and 5 bases from J, leaving 9 bases between. The CDR3 runs to 12 residues. Germline values: CDR1 LNHDA, CDR2 SQIVND (reference sequence).

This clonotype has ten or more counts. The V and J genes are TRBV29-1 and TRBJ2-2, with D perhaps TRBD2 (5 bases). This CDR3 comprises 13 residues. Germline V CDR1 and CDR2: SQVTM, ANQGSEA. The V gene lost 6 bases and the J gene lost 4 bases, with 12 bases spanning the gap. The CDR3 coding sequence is TGCAGCGTCGCCGGACTGACCACCGGGGAGCTGTTTTTT. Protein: CSVAGLTTGELFF.

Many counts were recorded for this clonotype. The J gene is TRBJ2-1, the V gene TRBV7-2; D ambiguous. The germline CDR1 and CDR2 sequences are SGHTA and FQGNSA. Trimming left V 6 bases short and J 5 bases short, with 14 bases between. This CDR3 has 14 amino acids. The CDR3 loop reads CASSSRRQDNEQFF. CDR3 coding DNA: TGTGCCAGCAGTTCCCGGCGCCAGGACAATGAGCAGTTCTTC.

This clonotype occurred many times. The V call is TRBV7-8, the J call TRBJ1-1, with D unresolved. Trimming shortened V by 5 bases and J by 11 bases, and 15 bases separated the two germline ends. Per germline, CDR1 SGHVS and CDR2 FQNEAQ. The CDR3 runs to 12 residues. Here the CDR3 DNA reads TGTGCCAGCAGCGGCGTGGGTATGCGTGCTTTCTTT. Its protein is CASSGVGMRAFF.

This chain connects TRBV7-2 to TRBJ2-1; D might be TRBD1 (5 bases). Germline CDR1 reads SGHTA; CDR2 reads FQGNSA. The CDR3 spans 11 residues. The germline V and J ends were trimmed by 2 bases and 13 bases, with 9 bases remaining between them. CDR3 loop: CASSLLQGQFF. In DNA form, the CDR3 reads TGTGCCAGCAGCTTATTGCAGGGACAGTTCTTC.

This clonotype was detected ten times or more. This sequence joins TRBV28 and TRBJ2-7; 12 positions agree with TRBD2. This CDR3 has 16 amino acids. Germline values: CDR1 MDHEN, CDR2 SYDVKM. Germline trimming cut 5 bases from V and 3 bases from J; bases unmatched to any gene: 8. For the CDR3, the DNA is TGTGCCAGCAGTGCACTAGCGGGAGGAGGGATCTACGAGCAGTACTTC. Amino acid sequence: CASSALAGGGIYEQYF.

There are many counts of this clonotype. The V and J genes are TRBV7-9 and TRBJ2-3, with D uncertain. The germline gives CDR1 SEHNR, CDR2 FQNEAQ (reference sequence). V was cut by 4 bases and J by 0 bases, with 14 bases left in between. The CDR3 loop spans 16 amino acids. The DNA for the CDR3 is TGTGCCAGCAGCTACATCGGACCGACTAGCACAGATACGCAGTATTTT. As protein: CASSYIGPTSTDTQYF.

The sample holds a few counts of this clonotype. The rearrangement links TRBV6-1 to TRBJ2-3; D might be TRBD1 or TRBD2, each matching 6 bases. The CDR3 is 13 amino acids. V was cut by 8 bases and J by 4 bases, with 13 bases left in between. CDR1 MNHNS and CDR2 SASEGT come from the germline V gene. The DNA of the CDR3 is TGTGCCAGCGGGGGGCCCCAGCCAGATACGCAGTATTTT. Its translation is CASGGPQPDTQYF.

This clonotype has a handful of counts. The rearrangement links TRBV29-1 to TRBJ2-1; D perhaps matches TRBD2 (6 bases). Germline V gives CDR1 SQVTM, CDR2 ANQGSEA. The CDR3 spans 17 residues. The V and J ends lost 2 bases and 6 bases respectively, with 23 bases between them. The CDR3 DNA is TGCAGCGTTGAACCTGCAGGGAAGGCGACGGGGGTCAATGAGCAGTTCTTC. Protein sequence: CSVEPAGKATGVNEQFF.

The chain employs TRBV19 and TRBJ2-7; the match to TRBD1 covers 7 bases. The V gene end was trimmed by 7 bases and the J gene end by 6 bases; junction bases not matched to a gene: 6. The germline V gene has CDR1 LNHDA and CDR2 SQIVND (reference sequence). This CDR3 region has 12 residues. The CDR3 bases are TGTGCCAGTAATACAGGGGAAGGCGAGCAGTACTTC. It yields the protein CASNTGEGEQYF.

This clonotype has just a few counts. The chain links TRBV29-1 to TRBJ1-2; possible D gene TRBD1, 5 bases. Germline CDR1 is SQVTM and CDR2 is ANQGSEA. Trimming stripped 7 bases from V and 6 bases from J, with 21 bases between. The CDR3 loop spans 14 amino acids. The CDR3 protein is CSAGVGVARNGYTF. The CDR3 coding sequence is TGCAGCGCCGGAGTAGGGGTCGCGAGGAATGGCTACACCTTC. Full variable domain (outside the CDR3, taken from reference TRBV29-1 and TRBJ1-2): SAVISQKPSRDICQRGTSLTIQCQVDSQVTMMFWYRQQPGQSLTLIATANQGSEATYESGFVIDKFPISRPNLTFSTLTVSNMSPEDSSIYLCSAGVGVARNGYTFGSGTRLTVV.

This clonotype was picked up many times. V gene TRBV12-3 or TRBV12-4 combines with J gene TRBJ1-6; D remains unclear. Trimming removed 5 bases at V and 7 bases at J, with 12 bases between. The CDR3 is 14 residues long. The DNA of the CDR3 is TGTGCCAGCAGTGATTGGGCCGGGAATTCACCCCTCCACTTT. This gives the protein CASSDWAGNSPLHF.

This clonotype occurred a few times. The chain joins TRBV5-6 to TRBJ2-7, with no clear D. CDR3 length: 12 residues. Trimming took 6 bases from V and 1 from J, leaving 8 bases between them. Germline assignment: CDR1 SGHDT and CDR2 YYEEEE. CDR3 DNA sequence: TGTGCCAGCAACCGGGCTTCCTACGAGCAGTACTTC. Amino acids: CASNRASYEQYF. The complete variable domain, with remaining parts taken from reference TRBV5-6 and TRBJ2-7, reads DAGVTQSPTHLIKTRGQQVTLRCSPKSGHDTVSWYQQALGQGPQFIFQYYEEEERQRGNFPDRFSGHQFPNYSSELNVNALLLGDSALYLCASNRASYEQYFGPGTRLTVT.

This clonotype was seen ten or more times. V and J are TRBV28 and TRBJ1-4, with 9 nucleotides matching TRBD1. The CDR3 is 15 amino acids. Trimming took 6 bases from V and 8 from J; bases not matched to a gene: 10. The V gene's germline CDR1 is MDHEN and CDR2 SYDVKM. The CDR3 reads CASSVSGTGFEKLFF. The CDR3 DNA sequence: TGTGCCAGCAGCGTTTCTGGGACAGGGTTCGAAAAACTGTTTTTT. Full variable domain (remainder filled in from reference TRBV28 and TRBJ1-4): DVKVTQSSRYLVKRTGEKVFLECVQDMDHENMFWYRQDPGLGLRLIYFSYDVKMKEKGDIPEGYSVSREKKERFSLILESASTNQTSMYLCASSVSGTGFEKLFFGSGTQLSVL.

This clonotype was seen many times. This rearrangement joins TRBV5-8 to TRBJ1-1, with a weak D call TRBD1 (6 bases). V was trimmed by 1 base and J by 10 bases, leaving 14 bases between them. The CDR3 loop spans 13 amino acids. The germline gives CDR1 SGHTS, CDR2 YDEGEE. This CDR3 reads CASSLTGFLVAFF. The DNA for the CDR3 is TGTGCCAGCAGCTTGACAGGGTTCTTGGTAGCTTTCTTT.

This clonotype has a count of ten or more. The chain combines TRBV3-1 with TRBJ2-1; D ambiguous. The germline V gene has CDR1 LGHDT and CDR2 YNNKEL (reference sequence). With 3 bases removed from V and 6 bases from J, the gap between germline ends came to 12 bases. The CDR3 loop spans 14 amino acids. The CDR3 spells CASSHSSSGNEQFF. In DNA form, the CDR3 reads TGTGCCAGCAGCCACTCTAGTTCCGGCAATGAGCAGTTCTTC.

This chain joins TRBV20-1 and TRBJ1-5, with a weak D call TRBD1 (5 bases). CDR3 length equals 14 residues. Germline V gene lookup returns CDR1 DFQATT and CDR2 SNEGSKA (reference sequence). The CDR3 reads CGARRPDPGQPQHF. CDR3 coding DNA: TGCGGGGCGAGGCGTCCGGACCCGGGTCAGCCCCAGCATTTT.

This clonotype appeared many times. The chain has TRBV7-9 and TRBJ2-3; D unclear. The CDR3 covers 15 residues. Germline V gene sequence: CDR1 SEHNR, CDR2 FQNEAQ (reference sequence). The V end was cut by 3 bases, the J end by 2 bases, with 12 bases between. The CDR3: CASSFLGRSTDTQYF. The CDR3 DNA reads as TGTGCCAGCAGCTTTCTAGGGCGGTCCACAGATACGCAGTATTTT.

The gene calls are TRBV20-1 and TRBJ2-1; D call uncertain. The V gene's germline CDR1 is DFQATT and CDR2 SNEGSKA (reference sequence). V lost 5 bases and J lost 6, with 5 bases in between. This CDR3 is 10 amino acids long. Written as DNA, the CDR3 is TGCAGTGCTGCCCCCAATGAGCAGTTCTTC. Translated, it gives CSAAPNEQFF.

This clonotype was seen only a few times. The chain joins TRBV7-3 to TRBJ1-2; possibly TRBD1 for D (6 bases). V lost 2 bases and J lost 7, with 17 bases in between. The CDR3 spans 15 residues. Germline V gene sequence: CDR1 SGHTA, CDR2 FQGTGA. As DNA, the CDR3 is TGTGCCAGCAGCTTATTCGGGGGGGGCTCGGGTGGCTACACCTTC. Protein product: CASSLFGGGSGGYTF.

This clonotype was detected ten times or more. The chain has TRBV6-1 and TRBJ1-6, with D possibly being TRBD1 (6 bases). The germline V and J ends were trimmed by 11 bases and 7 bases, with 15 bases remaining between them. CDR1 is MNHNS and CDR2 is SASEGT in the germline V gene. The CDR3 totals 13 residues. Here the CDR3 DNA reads TGTGCCGGAAAGCGGGACATAAATTCACCCCTCCACTTT. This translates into CAGKRDINSPLHF.

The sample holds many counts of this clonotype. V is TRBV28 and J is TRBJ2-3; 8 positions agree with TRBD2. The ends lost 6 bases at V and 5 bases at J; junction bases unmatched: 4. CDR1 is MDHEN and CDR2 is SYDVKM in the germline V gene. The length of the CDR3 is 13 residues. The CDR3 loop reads CASSFLAGDTQYF. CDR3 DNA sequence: TGTGCCAGCAGCTTTCTAGCGGGAGATACGCAGTATTTT. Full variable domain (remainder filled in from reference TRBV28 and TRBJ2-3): DVKVTQSSRYLVKRTGEKVFLECVQDMDHENMFWYRQDPGLGLRLIYFSYDVKMKEKGDIPEGYSVSREKKERFSLILESASTNQTSMYLCASSFLAGDTQYFGPGTRLTVL.

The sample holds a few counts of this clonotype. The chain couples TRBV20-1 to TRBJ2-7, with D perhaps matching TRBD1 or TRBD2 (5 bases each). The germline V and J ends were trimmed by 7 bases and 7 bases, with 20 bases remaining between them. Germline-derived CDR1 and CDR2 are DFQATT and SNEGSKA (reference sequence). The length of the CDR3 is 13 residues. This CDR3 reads CSGRGRGIGEQYF. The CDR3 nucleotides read TGCAGTGGAAGGGGACGAGGGATTGGGGAGCAGTACTTC.

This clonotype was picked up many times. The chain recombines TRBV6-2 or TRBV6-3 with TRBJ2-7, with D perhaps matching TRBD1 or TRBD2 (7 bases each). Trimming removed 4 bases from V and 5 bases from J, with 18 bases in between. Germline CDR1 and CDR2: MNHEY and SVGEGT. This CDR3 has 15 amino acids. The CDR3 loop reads CASSSPTGRVHEQYF. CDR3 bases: TGTGCCAGCAGTTCTCCGACAGGGAGGGTCCACGAGCAGTACTTC.

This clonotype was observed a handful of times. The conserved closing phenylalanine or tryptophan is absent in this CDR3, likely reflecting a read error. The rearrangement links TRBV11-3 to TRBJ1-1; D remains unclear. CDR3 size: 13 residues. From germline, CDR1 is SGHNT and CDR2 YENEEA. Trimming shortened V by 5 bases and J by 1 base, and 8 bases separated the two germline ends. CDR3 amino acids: CASSPTANTEAFL. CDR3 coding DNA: TGTGCCAGCAGCCCGACGGCGAACACTGAAGCTTTCCTT.